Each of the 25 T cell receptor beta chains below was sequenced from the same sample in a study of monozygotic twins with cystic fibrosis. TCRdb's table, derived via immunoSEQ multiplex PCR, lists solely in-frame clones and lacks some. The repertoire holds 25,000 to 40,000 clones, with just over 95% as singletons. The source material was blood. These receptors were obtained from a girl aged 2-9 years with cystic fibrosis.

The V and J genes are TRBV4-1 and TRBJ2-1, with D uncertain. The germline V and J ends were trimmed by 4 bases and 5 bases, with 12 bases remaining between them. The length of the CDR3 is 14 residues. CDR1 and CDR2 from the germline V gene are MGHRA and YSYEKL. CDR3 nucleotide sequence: TGCGCCAGCAGCCCGCCTTGGGGAAACAATGAGCAGTTCTTC. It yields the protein CASSPPWGNNEQFF.

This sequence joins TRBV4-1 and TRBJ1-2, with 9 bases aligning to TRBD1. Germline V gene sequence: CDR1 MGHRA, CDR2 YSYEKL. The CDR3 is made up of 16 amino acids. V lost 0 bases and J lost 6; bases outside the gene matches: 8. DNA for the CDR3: TGCGCCAGCAGCCAAGAAATAGGGACAGGGCGGAATGGCTACACCTTC. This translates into CASSQEIGTGRNGYTF.

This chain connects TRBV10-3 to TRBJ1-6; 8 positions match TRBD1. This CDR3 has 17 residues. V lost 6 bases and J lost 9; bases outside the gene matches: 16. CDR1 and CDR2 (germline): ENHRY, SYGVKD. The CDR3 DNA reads TGTGCCATCAGAAACCCTTCTGTAGACAGGGGAGGTTCACCCCTCCACTTT. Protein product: CAIRNPSVDRGGSPLHF.

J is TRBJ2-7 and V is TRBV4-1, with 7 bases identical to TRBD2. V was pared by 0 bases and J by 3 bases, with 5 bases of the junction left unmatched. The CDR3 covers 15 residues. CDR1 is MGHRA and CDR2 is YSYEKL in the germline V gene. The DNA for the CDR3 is TGCGCCAGCAGCCAAGACTCGGGAGGTCTCTACGAGCAGTACTTC. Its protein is CASSQDSGGLYEQYF.

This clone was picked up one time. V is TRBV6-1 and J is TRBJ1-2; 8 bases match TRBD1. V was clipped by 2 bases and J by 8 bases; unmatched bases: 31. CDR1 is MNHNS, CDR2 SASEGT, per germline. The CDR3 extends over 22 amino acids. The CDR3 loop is CASSERSGTPLGQGRASIGYTF. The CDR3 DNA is TGTGCCAGCAGTGAAAGATCTGGGACACCTCTCGGACAGGGAAGGGCTTCTATCGGCTACACCTTC.

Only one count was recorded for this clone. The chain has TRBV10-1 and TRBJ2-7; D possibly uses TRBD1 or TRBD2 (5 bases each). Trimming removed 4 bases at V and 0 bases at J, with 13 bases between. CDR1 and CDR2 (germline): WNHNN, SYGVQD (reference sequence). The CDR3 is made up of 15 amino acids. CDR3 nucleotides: TGCGCCAGCAGTGCCCAAAAGGGGAGCTCCTACGAGCAGTACTTC. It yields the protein CASSAQKGSSYEQYF.

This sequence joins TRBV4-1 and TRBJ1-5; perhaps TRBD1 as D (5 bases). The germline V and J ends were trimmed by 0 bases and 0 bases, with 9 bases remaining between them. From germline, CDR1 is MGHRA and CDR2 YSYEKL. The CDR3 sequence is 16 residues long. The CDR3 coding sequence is TGCGCCAGCAGCCAAGATTCAGGGTATAGCAATCAGCCCCAGCATTTT. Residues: CASSQDSGYSNQPQHF.

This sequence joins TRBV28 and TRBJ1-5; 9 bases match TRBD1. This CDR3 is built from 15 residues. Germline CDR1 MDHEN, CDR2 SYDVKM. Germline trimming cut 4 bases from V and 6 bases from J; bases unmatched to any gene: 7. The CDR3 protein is CASSSWDRELQPQHF. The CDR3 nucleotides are TGTGCCAGCAGTTCATGGGACAGGGAGCTTCAGCCCCAGCATTTT.

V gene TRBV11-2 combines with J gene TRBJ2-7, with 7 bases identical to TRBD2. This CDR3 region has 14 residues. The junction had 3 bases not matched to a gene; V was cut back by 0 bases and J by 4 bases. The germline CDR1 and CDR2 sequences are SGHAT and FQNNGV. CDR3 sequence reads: CASSLDGSGYEQYF. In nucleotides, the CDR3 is TGTGCCAGCAGCTTAGATGGTAGCGGGTACGAGCAGTACTTC.

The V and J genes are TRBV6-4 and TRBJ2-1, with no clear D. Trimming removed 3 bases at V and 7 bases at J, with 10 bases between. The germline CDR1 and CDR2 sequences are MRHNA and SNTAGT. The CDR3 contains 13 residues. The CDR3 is CASSDQERNEQFF. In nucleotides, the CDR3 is TGTGCCAGCAGTGATCAGGAAAGGAATGAGCAGTTCTTC.

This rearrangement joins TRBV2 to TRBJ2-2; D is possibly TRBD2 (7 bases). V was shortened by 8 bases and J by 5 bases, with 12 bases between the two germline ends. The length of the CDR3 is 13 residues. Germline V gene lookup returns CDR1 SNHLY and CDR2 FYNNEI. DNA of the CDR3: TGTGCCAGCCCCGAGGGGGGGACCGGGGAGCTGTTTTTT. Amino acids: CASPEGGTGELFF.

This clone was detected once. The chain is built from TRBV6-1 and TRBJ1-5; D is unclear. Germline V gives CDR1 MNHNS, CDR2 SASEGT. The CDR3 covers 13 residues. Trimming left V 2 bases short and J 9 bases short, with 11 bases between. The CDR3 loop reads CASSENSFWPQHF. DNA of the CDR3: TGTGCCAGCAGTGAAAATTCATTTTGGCCCCAGCATTTT.

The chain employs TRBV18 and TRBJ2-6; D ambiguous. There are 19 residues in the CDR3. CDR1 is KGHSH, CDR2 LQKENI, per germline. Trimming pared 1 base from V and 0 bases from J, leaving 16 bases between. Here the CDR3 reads CASSPRQIADGSGANVLTF. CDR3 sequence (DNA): TGTGCCAGCTCACCACGCCAAATAGCCGATGGCTCTGGGGCCAACGTCCTGACTTTC.

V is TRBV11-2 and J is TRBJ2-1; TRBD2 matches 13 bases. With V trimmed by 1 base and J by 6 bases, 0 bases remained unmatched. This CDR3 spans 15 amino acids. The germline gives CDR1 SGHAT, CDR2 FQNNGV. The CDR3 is CASSLGTSGSNEQFF. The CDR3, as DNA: TGTGCCAGCAGCTTAGGGACTAGCGGGAGCAATGAGCAGTTCTTC.

In DNA, the CDR3 is TGTGCCAGCACTTCGGACAGAGGAGTATCGCCCCAGCATTTT. As protein: CASTSDRGVSPQHF. This rearrangement joins TRBV6-5 to TRBJ1-5; a weak D match, TRBD1 (6 bases). The CDR3 has 14 amino acids. Trimming pared 7 bases from V and 9 bases from J, leaving 19 bases between. Germline loops: CDR1 MNHEY, CDR2 SVGAGI.

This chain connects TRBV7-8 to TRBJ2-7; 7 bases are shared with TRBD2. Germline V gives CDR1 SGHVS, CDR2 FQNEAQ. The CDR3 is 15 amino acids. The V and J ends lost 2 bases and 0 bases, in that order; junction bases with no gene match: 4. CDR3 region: CASSLPSGSSYEQYF. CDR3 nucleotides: TGTGCCAGCAGCTTACCTAGCGGATCCTCCTACGAGCAGTACTTC.

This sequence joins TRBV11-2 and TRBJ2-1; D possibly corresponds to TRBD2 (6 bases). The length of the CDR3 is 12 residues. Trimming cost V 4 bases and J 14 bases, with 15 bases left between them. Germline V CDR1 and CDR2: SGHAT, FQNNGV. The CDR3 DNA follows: TGTGCCAGCAGCTCAAAACTAGCCGGGGAGTTCTTC. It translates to CASSSKLAGEFF.

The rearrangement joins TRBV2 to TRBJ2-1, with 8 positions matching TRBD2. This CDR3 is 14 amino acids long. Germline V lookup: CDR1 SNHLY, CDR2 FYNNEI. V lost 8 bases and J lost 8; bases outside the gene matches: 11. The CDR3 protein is CASLTSGTSHEQFF. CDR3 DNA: TGTGCCAGCCTAACTAGCGGCACATCTCATGAGCAGTTCTTC.

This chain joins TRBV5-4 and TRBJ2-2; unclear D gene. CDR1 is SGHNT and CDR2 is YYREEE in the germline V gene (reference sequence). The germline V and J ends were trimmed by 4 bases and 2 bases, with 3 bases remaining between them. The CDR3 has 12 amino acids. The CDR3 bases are TGTGCCAGCAGCCCTAACACCGGGGAGCTGTTTTTT. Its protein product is CASSPNTGELFF.

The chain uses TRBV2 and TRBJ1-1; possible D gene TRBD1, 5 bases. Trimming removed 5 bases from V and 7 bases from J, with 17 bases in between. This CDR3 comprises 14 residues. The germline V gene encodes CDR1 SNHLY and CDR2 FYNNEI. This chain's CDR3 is CASSNDRAPLEAFF. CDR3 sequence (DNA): TGTGCCAGCAGTAATGACAGAGCGCCACTTGAAGCTTTCTTT.

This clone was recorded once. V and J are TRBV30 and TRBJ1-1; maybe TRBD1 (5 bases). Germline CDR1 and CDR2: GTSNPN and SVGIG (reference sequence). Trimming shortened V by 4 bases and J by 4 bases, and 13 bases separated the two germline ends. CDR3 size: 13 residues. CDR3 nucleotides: TGTGCCTGGATCCCTGGGGCAGGCACTGAAGCTTTCTTT. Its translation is CAWIPGAGTEAFF.

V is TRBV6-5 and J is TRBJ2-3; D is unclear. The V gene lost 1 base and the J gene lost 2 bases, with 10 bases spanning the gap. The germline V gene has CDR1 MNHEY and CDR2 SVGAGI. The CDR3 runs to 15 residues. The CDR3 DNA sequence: TGTGCCAGCAGTTACTTGGGTTGGGCCACAGATACGCAGTATTTT. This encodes CASSYLGWATDTQYF.

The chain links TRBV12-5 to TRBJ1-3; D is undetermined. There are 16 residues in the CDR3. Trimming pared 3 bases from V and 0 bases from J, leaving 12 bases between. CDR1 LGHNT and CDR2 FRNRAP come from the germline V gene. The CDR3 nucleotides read TGTGCTAGTGGTTTTCTTACCCCATACTCTGGAAACACCATATATTTT. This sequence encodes CASGFLTPYSGNTIYF.

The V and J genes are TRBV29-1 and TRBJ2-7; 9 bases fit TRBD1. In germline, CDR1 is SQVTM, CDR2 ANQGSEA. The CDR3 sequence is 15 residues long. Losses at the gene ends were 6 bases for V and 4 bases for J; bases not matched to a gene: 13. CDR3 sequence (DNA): TGCAGCGTGATCCCGGGACAGGGCAGTATGTACGAGCAGTACTTC. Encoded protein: CSVIPGQGSMYEQYF.

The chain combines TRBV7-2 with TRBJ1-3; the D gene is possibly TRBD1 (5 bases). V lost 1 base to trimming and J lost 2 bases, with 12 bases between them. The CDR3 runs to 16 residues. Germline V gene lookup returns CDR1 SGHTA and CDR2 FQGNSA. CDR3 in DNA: TGTGCCAGCAGCTTAGGGGGGACGGGAGCTGGAAACACCATATATTTT. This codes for CASSLGGTGAGNTIYF.